Each of the 32 T cell receptor beta chains below was sequenced from the same sample in a study of Tregs in tolerant kidney transplant recipients. TCRdb's table, derived via immunoSEQ multiplex PCR, lists solely in-frame clones and lacks some. This table holds 25,000 to 35,000 clones. Mixed chimerism was transient after nonmyeloablative marrow transplants from related graft donors. This sample comprised CD4+ T cells from blood (PBMCs), obtained 24 months after the transplant. Receptors were obtained from a human patient who received a combined kidney and bone marrow transplant. Some T cells may originate from the graft donor.

Of note for this clone: Coverage ceases 3 residues before the CDR3 finishes, and the germline J gene fills in the end. The chain carries TRBV5-1 and TRBJ2-7; D is possibly TRBD2 (6 bases). V was cut by 10 bases and J by 0 bases, with 14 bases left in between. In germline, CDR1 is SGHRS, CDR2 YFSETQ. The CDR3 is 13 residues long. The CDR3 protein is CASSGSGSYEQYF. The part of the CDR3 DNA that was read is TGCGCCTCGTCCGGGAGCGGCTCCTACGAG.

In the case of this clone: The read halts 3 residues ahead of the CDR3 end, with the missing end drawn from the germline J gene. The chain joins TRBV20-1 to TRBJ2-3, with TRBD2 matching 16 bases. CDR1 DFQATT and CDR2 SNEGSKA come from the germline V gene (reference sequence). Trimming removed 6 bases from V and 6 bases from J; junction bases left unmatched: 9. This CDR3 has 16 residues. The CDR3 protein is CSAGSGLAGGRDTQYF. The sequenced part of the CDR3 DNA is TGCAGTGCCGGGTCGGGACTAGCGGGAGGGCGGGATACG.

Turning to this clone: The observed sequence ends 3 residues before the CDR3 terminus, with the missing tail filled in from the germline J gene. V and J are TRBV28 and TRBJ2-7; D unresolved. The CDR3 runs to 12 residues. Trimming pared 2 bases from V and 5 bases from J, leaving 7 bases between. CDR1 is MDHEN, CDR2 SYDVKM, per germline. CDR3 DNA (partial): TGTGCCAGCAGTTTAAGAGGTAACGAG. This codes for CASSLRGNE. The whole CDR3 sequence reads CASSLRGNEQYF.

Of note for this clone: The read halts 3 residues ahead of the CDR3 end, with the missing end drawn from the germline J gene. The rearrangement uses TRBV7-2 and TRBJ1-1; D perhaps matches TRBD1 (5 bases). The germline V and J ends were trimmed by 2 bases and 1 base, with 11 bases remaining between them. Per germline, CDR1 SGHTA and CDR2 FQGNSA. This CDR3 is 15 amino acids long. This chain's CDR3 is CASSLRMRGNTEAFF. Incomplete CDR3 DNA: TGTGCCAGCAGCTTACGGATGAGGGGGAACACTGAA.

The part of the CDR3 DNA that was read is TGCGCCAGCAGCTTGGTTGGTATTGCAGGGCGCTCCTACGAG. Its protein product is CASSLVGIAGRSYE. The entire CDR3 protein is CASSLVGIAGRSYEQYF. J is TRBJ2-7 and V is TRBV5-1; tentative D call: TRBD1 (5 bases). The missing CDR3 end, 3 residues past where the read stops, is filled in from the germline J gene. V lost 0 bases, J lost 0 bases, and 16 bases lay in between. The germline gives CDR1 SGHRS, CDR2 YFSETQ. This CDR3 is built from 17 residues.

Comments on this clone: Read sequence stops 3 residues before the CDR3 end, and the germline J gene provides the missing end. The V gene is TRBV19, the J gene TRBJ1-1; 8 bases fit TRBD1. Losses at the gene ends were 7 bases for V and 5 bases for J; bases not matched to a gene: 9. The CDR3 has 14 amino acids. Germline-derived CDR1 and CDR2 are LNHDA and SQIVND (reference sequence). CDR3 loop: CASTADRAGTEAFF. CDR3 DNA, as far as it was read: TGTGCCAGTACAGCGGACAGGGCTGGGACTGAA.

A note on this clone: Coverage ceases 3 residues before the CDR3 finishes, and the germline J gene fills in the end. The V gene is TRBV5-6, the J gene TRBJ2-2; no definite D call. There are 14 residues in the CDR3. Germline values: CDR1 SGHDT, CDR2 YYEEEE. Trimming removed 0 bases at V and 5 bases at J, with 8 bases between. CDR3 DNA, as far as it was read: TGTGCCAGCAGCTTGGGCCGCCGGACCGGGGAG. Encoded protein: CASSLGRRTGE. The whole CDR3 reads CASSLGRRTGELFF.

CDR3: CASSPNAALEFNYGYTF. CDR3 DNA, as far as it was read: TGTGCCAGCTCGCCGAATGCCGCCTTAGAATTTAACTATGGC. The chain combines TRBV18 with TRBJ1-2, with D unclear. The read is 3 residues too short to cover the CDR3 end, so that end is filled in from the germline J gene. The CDR3 spans 17 residues. The V gene's germline CDR1 is KGHSH and CDR2 LQKENI. Trimming left V 6 bases short and J 1 base short, with 21 bases between.

A note on this clone: The read terminates 3 residues before the CDR3 end, so the remaining end is supplied by the germline J gene. The chain couples TRBV7-8 to TRBJ2-7; 11 bases are a match to TRBD1. Per germline, CDR1 SGHVS and CDR2 FQNEAQ. The CDR3 has 15 residues. V shed 2 bases, J shed 6 bases, and the junction held 6 bases outside the gene matches. CDR3: CASSLHGQGAGEQYF. The sequenced CDR3 bases are TGTGCCAGCAGCTTACACGGACAGGGGGCAGGCGAG.

Of note for this clone: The read finishes 3 residues shy of the CDR3 end, and the germline J gene is used to complete it. The rearrangement links TRBV20-1 to TRBJ1-1; D not certain. Germline CDR1 DFQATT, CDR2 SNEGSKA (reference sequence). V was trimmed by 3 bases and J by 1 base, leaving 15 bases between them. The CDR3 is made up of 15 amino acids. The part of the CDR3 DNA that was read is TGCAGTGCTAGGGCCCCCCGCGGGCGGAACACTGAA. Translation gives CSARAPRGRNTE. The full-length CDR3 reads as CSARAPRGRNTEAFF.

On this clone: The read stops 3 residues short of the end of the CDR3; the missing end is completed from the germline J gene. The rearrangement links TRBV5-1 to TRBJ2-2; D is unresolved. CDR3 size: 15 residues. CDR1 SGHRS and CDR2 YFSETQ come from the germline V gene. With 4 bases removed from V and 4 bases from J, the gap between germline ends came to 14 bases. The covered CDR3 bases are TGCGCCAGCAGCCCTCAAGGCCCGGGCACCGGGGAG. Its protein is CASSPQGPGTGE. The whole CDR3 region reads CASSPQGPGTGELFF.

Concerning this clone: The CDR3 end is not reached by the read, which stops 3 residues before it; the germline J gene fills it in. The chain is built from TRBV7-3 and TRBJ2-2, with 7 positions matching TRBD1. Germline assignment: CDR1 SGHTA and CDR2 FQGTGA. The trim removed 2 bases at V and 7 bases at J, leaving 4 bases unmatched. This CDR3 region has 14 residues. Here the CDR3 reads CASSLGQASGELFF. The DNA read from the CDR3 is TGTGCCAGCAGCTTAGGACAGGCTAGCGGGGAG.

The sequenced part of the CDR3 DNA is TGCGCCAGCAGCATGACAGGGGGGACGATCTATGGC. This encodes CASSMTGGTIYG. The CDR3 in its entirety is CASSMTGGTIYGYTF. This sequence joins TRBV5-1 and TRBJ1-2, with 9 bases fitting TRBD1. The observed sequence ends 3 residues before the CDR3 terminus, with the missing tail filled in from the germline J gene. The germline CDR1 and CDR2 sequences are SGHRS and YFSETQ. The CDR3 is 15 residues long. The junction had 8 bases not matched to a gene; V was cut back by 4 bases and J by 4 bases.

In the case of this clone: The read is 3 residues too short to cover the CDR3 end, so that end is filled in from the germline J gene. V usage is TRBV2 and J usage is TRBJ2-5; TRBD1 matches at 10 bases. The CDR3 consists of 13 residues. V was clipped by 1 base and J by 7 bases; unmatched bases: 0. Germline lookup yields CDR1 SNHLY and CDR2 FYNNEI. The CDR3 bases that were read are TGTGCCAGCAGTGAAGGGACAGGGGGGACC. Protein product: CASSEGTGGT. The CDR3 reads in full as CASSEGTGGTQYF.

Note on this clone: The CDR3 is cut off 3 residues early in the read; its end comes from the germline J gene. The J gene is TRBJ1-6, the V gene TRBV30; 8 nucleotides line up with TRBD1. The CDR3 extends over 14 amino acids. Per germline, CDR1 GTSNPN and CDR2 SVGIG (reference sequence). The V segment lost 8 bases and the J segment 9 bases; nucleotides outside the gene matches: 12. The sequenced part of the CDR3 DNA is TGTGCCACCTCCGGACAGGGAAGAAGTTCACCC. Translation: CATSGQGRSSP. The entire CDR3 is CATSGQGRSSPLHF. Full variable domain (outside the CDR3, taken from reference TRBV30 and TRBJ1-6): SQTIHQWPATLVQPVGSPLSLECTVEGTSNPNLYWYRQAAGRGLQLLFYSVGIGQISSEVPQNLSASRPQDRQFILSSKKLLLSDSGFYLCATSGQGRSSPLHFGNGTRLTVT.

As for this clone: The read falls 3 residues short of the CDR3 end, and the missing part is taken from the germline J gene. J is TRBJ2-3 and V is TRBV2; the match to TRBD2 covers 10 bases. This CDR3 spans 14 amino acids. Trimming took 5 bases from V and 4 from J; bases not matched to a gene: 3. CDR1 is SNHLY and CDR2 is FYNNEI in the germline V gene. This CDR3 reads CASSLSGRSDTQYF. Partial CDR3 DNA: TGTGCCAGCAGTCTTAGCGGGAGGTCAGATACG.

Worth noting for this clone: From the germline J gene comes the end of the CDR3, since the read stops 3 residues before it. The chain carries TRBV20-1 and TRBJ2-5; the D is unclear. V shed 1 base and J shed 7 bases, with 16 bases lying between them. CDR1 and CDR2 from the germline V gene are DFQATT and SNEGSKA (reference sequence). This CDR3 has 14 amino acids. The CDR3 DNA, read in part, is TGCAGTGCTAGAGTGGTTAGCCCGGGTTGGACC. Its translation is CSARVVSPGWT. The complete CDR3 sequence is CSARVVSPGWTQYF.

To note about this clone: The read terminates 3 residues ahead of where the CDR3 ends, so the germline J gene completes it. The chain recombines TRBV18 with TRBJ1-1, with a weak D call TRBD1 (5 bases). V gave up 3 bases and J gave up 4 bases, with 18 bases separating them. Germline CDR1 is KGHSH and CDR2 is LQKENI. CDR3 length: 16 amino acids. The CDR3 bases that were read are TGTGCCAGCTCACCCCGGGTAAGGGGAGAAGGCACTGAA. It specifies CASSPRVRGEGTE. The full CDR3 protein is CASSPRVRGEGTEAFF.

The CDR3 sequence is CASRGAGERNTIYF. CDR3 DNA, as far as it was read: TGTGCCAGCAGGGGGGCAGGGGAGCGAAACACC. This chain links TRBV2 with TRBJ1-3; D may be TRBD1 (6 bases). Read coverage stops 3 residues before the CDR3 terminus; the germline J gene supplies the remainder. Germline CDR1 reads SNHLY; CDR2 reads FYNNEI. Trimming shortened V by 6 bases and J by 5 bases, and 14 bases separated the two germline ends. The CDR3 runs to 14 residues.

In regard to this clone: The read terminates 3 residues before the CDR3 end, so the remaining end is supplied by the germline J gene. This rearrangement joins TRBV10-3 to TRBJ2-1; 13 nucleotides agree with TRBD2. The CDR3 runs to 18 residues. Trimming took 3 bases from V and 7 from J; bases not matched to a gene: 12. Germline-derived CDR1 and CDR2 are ENHRY and SYGVKD. Partial CDR3 DNA: TGTGCCATCAGTGATCGGCTGGGACTAGCGGGACTGGCTAATGAG. It encodes CAISDRLGLAGLANE. The complete CDR3 reads CAISDRLGLAGLANEQFF.

Details on this clone: The read stops 3 residues short of the end of the CDR3; the missing end is completed from the germline J gene. The chain recombines TRBV19 with TRBJ2-5, with 9 bases aligning to TRBD2. The V segment lost 5 bases and the J segment 4 bases; nucleotides outside the gene matches: 8. There are 15 residues in the CDR3. CDR1 LNHDA and CDR2 SQIVND come from the germline V gene (reference sequence). CDR3 residues: CASSVLAGARETQYF. The sequenced part of the CDR3 DNA is TGTGCCAGTAGTGTATTAGCGGGAGCACGAGAGACC.

Turning to this clone: The CDR3 goes on 3 residues after the read ends, and that part is filled in from the germline J gene. V and J are TRBV19 and TRBJ2-7, with TRBD2 matching over 9 bases. The CDR3 runs to 16 residues. Germline assignment: CDR1 LNHDA and CDR2 SQIVND (reference sequence). After removal of 7 bases from V and 3 bases from J, the junction contained 13 bases not matched to a gene. CDR3 protein: CASTRSETSGLYEQYF. CDR3 DNA, as far as it was read: TGTGCCAGTACCCGAAGCGAGACTAGCGGCCTCTACGAG.

As to this clone: The CDR3 is cut off 3 residues early in the read; its end comes from the germline J gene. The J gene is TRBJ2-7, the V gene TRBV20-1; D might be TRBD2 (6 bases). V dropped 3 bases and J dropped 0 bases, with 15 bases sitting between them. The length of the CDR3 is 15 residues. The germline V gene encodes CDR1 DFQATT and CDR2 SNEGSKA (reference sequence). This CDR3 reads CSASSAGRSSYEQYF. The sequenced part of the CDR3 DNA is TGCAGTGCTAGCTCCGCAGGGAGGAGCTCCTACGAG.

Remarks on this clone: Sequencing ends 3 residues short of the CDR3 end; the germline J gene provides the rest. The chain carries TRBV7-3 and TRBJ2-1; D gene unclear. There are 12 residues in the CDR3. The V gene lost 4 bases and the J gene lost 5 bases, with 6 bases spanning the gap. CDR1 and CDR2 (germline): SGHTA, FQGTGA. Incomplete CDR3 DNA: TGTGCCAGCAGCTACTATAACAATGAG. This encodes CASSYYNNE. Given in full, the CDR3 is CASSYYNNEQFF.

Concerning this clone: The CDR3 extends 3 residues past the end of the read, so its final part is completed from the germline J gene. The chain employs TRBV20-1 and TRBJ1-2; 7 bases map to TRBD1. Germline V gene lookup returns CDR1 DFQATT and CDR2 SNEGSKA (reference sequence). Trimming at V came to 2 bases and at J to 6 bases, leaving 6 bases not matched to a gene. The CDR3 runs to 13 residues. CDR3 DNA (partial): TGCAGTGCTAGATCGAGGGGGCGTAATGGC. It translates to CSARSRGRNG. The complete CDR3 reads CSARSRGRNGYTF.

Details on this clone: The junction does not match germline at one end; this may be a read error. The CDR3: CSARAGLGKQPQHF. The DNA read from the CDR3 is TGCAGTGCTAGAGCGGGTCTCGGCAAGCAGCCC. The V call is TRBV20-1, the J call TRBJ1-5, with D unresolved. The CDR3 end falls 3 residues outside the read, so it is completed with the germline J gene. Germline CDR1 reads DFQATT; CDR2 reads SNEGSKA (reference sequence). There are 14 residues in the CDR3.

Remarks on this clone: The read is 3 residues too short to cover the CDR3 end, so that end is filled in from the germline J gene. J is TRBJ2-5 and V is TRBV5-6; 7 bases align to TRBD1. The germline gives CDR1 SGHDT, CDR2 YYEEEE. This CDR3 spans 13 amino acids. Unmatched junction bases numbered 3, after V lost 2 bases and J lost 5 bases. CDR3 protein: CASSFSRGETQYF. Incomplete CDR3 DNA: TGTGCCAGCAGCTTCAGCAGGGGGGAGACC.

Note on this clone: The read stops 3 residues short of the end of the CDR3; the missing end is completed from the germline J gene. The V gene is TRBV6-2 or TRBV6-3, the J gene TRBJ1-4; 8 bases are shared with TRBD1. CDR1 and CDR2 (germline): MNHEY, SVGEGT. Unmatched junction bases numbered 4, after V lost 2 bases and J lost 5 bases. The CDR3 is 15 amino acids. CDR3 DNA, as far as it was read: TGTGCCAGCAGTTACGGGACAGGCCTAAATGAAAAA. This sequence encodes CASSYGTGLNEK. The full CDR3 protein is CASSYGTGLNEKLFF.

With respect to this clone: Read coverage stops 3 residues before the CDR3 terminus; the germline J gene supplies the remainder. The chain is built from TRBV18 and TRBJ2-6, with 10 positions matching TRBD2. V gave up 3 bases and J gave up 2 bases; unmatched junction bases: 4. The CDR3 has 17 residues. CDR1 is KGHSH and CDR2 is LQKENI in the germline V gene. CDR3 DNA, as far as it was read: TGTGCCAGCTCACCGCAGCTAGCGGGAGCTGGGGCCAACGTC. Its translation is CASSPQLAGAGANV. The complete CDR3 sequence is CASSPQLAGAGANVLTF.

Points on this clone: The observed sequence ends 3 residues before the CDR3 terminus, with the missing tail filled in from the germline J gene. The chain employs TRBV18 and TRBJ2-7, with 7 bases identical to TRBD1. CDR3 length: 14 residues. With V trimmed by 5 bases and J by 4 bases, 8 bases remained unmatched. CDR1 KGHSH and CDR2 LQKENI come from the germline V gene. The sequenced CDR3 bases are TGTGCCAGCTCAATAGGGGGCGCAGGGTACGAG. It specifies CASSIGGAGYE. The entire CDR3 protein reads CASSIGGAGYEQYF.

Details on this clone: With the read ending 3 residues before the CDR3 end, the germline J gene is used to fill in that end. The V call is TRBV19, the J call TRBJ2-5; perhaps TRBD1 as D (5 bases). CDR3 size: 14 residues. V shed 10 bases and J shed 5 bases, with 20 bases lying between them. The germline V gene has CDR1 LNHDA and CDR2 SQIVND (reference sequence). The CDR3 region is CATSPWQGSETQYF. CDR3 DNA, as far as it was read: TGTGCCACCTCACCCTGGCAGGGAAGCGAGACC.

For this clone: Read sequence stops 3 residues before the CDR3 end, and the germline J gene provides the missing end. The chain couples TRBV2 to TRBJ1-2; D might be TRBD1 (5 bases). Germline CDR1 SNHLY, CDR2 FYNNEI. V gave up 2 bases and J gave up 1 base, with 11 bases separating them. The CDR3 has 15 amino acids. CDR3 sequence reads: CASSEWGSGNYGYTF. Incomplete CDR3 DNA: TGTGCCAGCAGTGAATGGGGCAGTGGTAACTATGGC.